These 30 T cell receptor beta chains were all obtained from the same sample, sequenced in a study of circulating CD8 cells and anti-PD-1 response in melanoma. Each library started from roughly 15 ng of total RNA using the QIAseq Immune Repertoire TCR panel. TCRdb re-called the reads with MiXCR, one entry per CDR3 protein. The sample holds roughly 1,200 distinct CDR3 sequences, under 7% seen once. Live CD3+CD8+TCRalphabeta+ cells were sorted into four subsets by PD-1 and/or TIGIT. The starting material was CD8+ T cells from PBMCs, obtained at baseline or after one month of anti-PD-1 therapy (not recorded which). These receptors originate from a human donor with melanoma.

The chain employs TRBV19 and TRBJ1-1; 8 nucleotides agree with TRBD1. The CDR3 length is 14 residues. Trimming took 0 bases from V and 4 from J; bases not matched to a gene: 1. Germline CDR1 LNHDA, CDR2 SQIVND (reference sequence). CDR3 residues: CASSIDTGGTEAFF. For the CDR3, the DNA is TGTGCCAGTAGTATAGATACAGGGGGCACTGAAGCTTTCTTT.

By frequency in the sample, this clonotype is large. The chain joins TRBV7-3 to TRBJ2-6; D is undetermined. Trimming removed 5 bases at V and 3 bases at J, with 14 bases between. The CDR3 contains 16 residues. Germline lookup yields CDR1 SGHTA and CDR2 FQGTGA. The CDR3 sequence is CASSQETGVGANVLTF. CDR3 bases: TGTGCCAGCAGCCAAGAGACTGGGGTTGGGGCCAACGTCCTGACTTTC.

This clonotype ranks as large. This chain joins TRBV6-4 and TRBJ2-2, with D hard to call. The ends were cut back, 3 bases at V and 1 base at J, with 0 bases in the middle. The CDR3 spans 12 residues. The germline V gene has CDR1 MRHNA and CDR2 SNTAGT. CDR3 loop: CASSENTGELFF. Written as DNA, the CDR3 is TGTGCCAGCAGTGAGAACACCGGGGAGCTGTTTTTT.

In its sample, this clonotype is hyperexpanded (1% or more). V is TRBV25-1 and J is TRBJ2-1; maybe TRBD1 (6 bases). Germline V gene lookup returns CDR1 MGHDK and CDR2 SYGVNS. V was trimmed by 2 bases and J by 6 bases, leaving 11 bases between them. CDR3 length equals 14 residues. The CDR3 protein is CASSELLGANEQFF. The CDR3, as DNA: TGTGCCAGCAGTGAACTTTTGGGGGCCAATGAGCAGTTCTTC. Supplemented by reference TRBV25-1 and TRBJ2-1, the full variable domain reads EADIYQTPRYLVIGTGKKITLECSQTMGHDKMYWYQQDPGMELHLIHYSYGVNSTEKGDLSSESTVSRIRTEHFPLTLESARPSHTSQYLCASSELLGANEQFFGPGTRLTVL.

In its sample, this clonotype is medium-sized. V usage is TRBV2 and J usage is TRBJ2-3, with TRBD1 matching 8 bases. There are 16 residues in the CDR3. V shed 3 bases, J shed 0 bases, and the junction held 5 bases outside the gene matches. Germline CDR1 is SNHLY and CDR2 is FYNNEI. The CDR3 is CASSDPRTGSTDTQYF. The CDR3, as DNA: TGTGCCAGCAGTGATCCTCGGACAGGGAGCACAGATACGCAGTATTTT. The full variable domain, in which reference TRBV2 and TRBJ2-3 provide the parts outside the CDR3, is EPEVTQTPSHQVTQMGQEVILRCVPISNHLYFYWYRQILGQKVEFLVSFYNNEISEKSEIFDDQFSVERPDGSNFTLKIRSTKLEDSAMYFCASSDPRTGSTDTQYFGPGTRLTVL.

This clonotype is labeled as large. V usage is TRBV27 and J usage is TRBJ2-5; 8 positions agree with TRBD2. V trimming: 4 bases; J trimming: 5 bases; junction bases outside the gene matches: 15. The CDR3 totals 17 residues. From germline, CDR1 is MNHEY and CDR2 SMNVEV (reference sequence). CDR3 loop: CASSSTSGWGTRETQYF. CDR3 nucleotides: TGTGCCAGCAGTTCTACTAGCGGTTGGGGGACGCGGGAGACCCAGTACTTC.

Notes on this clonotype: This sequence may be a read error, since a much larger clone differs from it by one base. The rearrangement joins TRBV9 to TRBJ2-1, with D perhaps TRBD1 or TRBD2 (6 bases each). Per the germline V gene, CDR1 is SGDLS and CDR2 is YYNGEE. The CDR3 loop spans 13 amino acids. The CDR3, as DNA: TGTGCCAACAGCGTAGTAGGGGGAGGTGAGCAGTTCTTC. Its translation: CANSVVGGGEQFF.

This clonotype is deemed large. The chain carries TRBV24-1 and TRBJ2-1; D is ambiguous. The CDR3 covers 15 residues. V was clipped by 4 bases and J by 5 bases, with 14 bases between them. Germline CDR1 reads KGHDR; CDR2 reads SFDVKD. CDR3 sequence: CATSDTRPPNNEQFF. The CDR3 DNA reads TGTGCCACCAGTGACACCCGGCCCCCTAACAATGAGCAGTTCTTC.

Only a few counts were recorded for this clonotype. The chain recombines TRBV19 with TRBJ1-5; D is possibly TRBD1 (5 bases). Germline V gene lookup returns CDR1 LNHDA and CDR2 SQIVND (reference sequence). Trimming removed 5 bases at V and 3 bases at J, with 17 bases between. CDR3 size: 16 residues. The CDR3 DNA reads as TGTGCCAGTAGTGCCCCCGGGACGGGGATCAATCAGCCCCAGCATTTT. Its protein is CASSAPGTGINQPQHF.

This clonotype is medium-sized by share. This chain joins TRBV4-1 and TRBJ1-5; 7 positions agree with TRBD1. V was clipped by 4 bases and J by 0 bases; unmatched bases: 18. The CDR3 length is 20 residues. CDR1 MGHRA and CDR2 YSYEKL come from the germline V gene. CDR3 region: CASSLLPGGVGGFSNQPQHF. Written as DNA, the CDR3 is TGCGCCAGCAGCCTGTTACCAGGGGGAGTAGGGGGATTTAGCAATCAGCCCCAGCATTTT.

This clonotype is classed as large (0.1 to 1%). The rearrangement uses TRBV19 and TRBJ1-1; D is possibly TRBD1 (6 bases). The germline V gene encodes CDR1 LNHDA and CDR2 SQIVND (reference sequence). There are 13 residues in the CDR3. The CDR3 DNA reads as TGTGCTATCCGAGCGGGGGCGAACACTGAAGCTTTCTTT. It encodes CAIRAGANTEAFF.

This clonotype ranks as large. The CDR3 reads CASSYLAKRTDTQYF. The CDR3 nucleotides read TGTGCCAGCAGTTACCTAGCGAAGAGGACAGATACGCAGTATTTT. The chain uses TRBV6-6 and TRBJ2-3, with TRBD2 as a possible D gene (6 bases). Germline V gene sequence: CDR1 MNHNY, CDR2 SVGAGI (reference sequence). The CDR3 spans 15 residues. Trimming cost V 2 bases and J 3 bases, with 12 bases left between them.

Judged by abundance, this clonotype is medium-sized. This chain joins TRBV29-1 and TRBJ1-2; 7 bases align to TRBD1. With 7 bases clipped from V and 5 bases from J, the junction kept 16 bases outside the gene matches. The CDR3 contains 15 residues. CDR1 is SQVTM and CDR2 is ANQGSEA in the germline V gene. The CDR3: CSATGSNSMGYGYTF. The CDR3, as DNA: TGCAGCGCGACAGGGTCCAATTCCATGGGTTATGGCTACACCTTC.

In its sample, this clonotype ranks as large (0.1 to 1%). The chain recombines TRBV28 with TRBJ2-3; 8 positions agree with TRBD1. The CDR3 sequence is 15 residues long. Germline V gene lookup returns CDR1 MDHEN and CDR2 SYDVKM. V was pared by 4 bases and J by 3 bases, with 6 bases of the junction left unmatched. CDR3 region: CASSSKTGETDTQYF. CDR3 in DNA: TGTGCCAGCAGTTCGAAGACAGGGGAGACAGATACGCAGTATTTT.

The chain's CDR3 is CASSLVGEYNEQFF. CDR3 DNA: TGCGCCAGCAGCTTAGTCGGGGAATACAATGAGCAGTTCTTC. The V gene is TRBV5-1, the J gene TRBJ2-1; weak D call: TRBD2 (5 bases). The CDR3 is made up of 14 amino acids. Trimming pared 2 bases from V and 4 bases from J, leaving 10 bases between. The V gene's germline CDR1 is SGHRS and CDR2 YFSETQ. Full variable domain (missing parts from reference TRBV5-1 and TRBJ2-1): KAGVTQTPRYLIKTRGQQVTLSCSPISGHRSVSWYQQTPGQGLQFLFEYFSETQRNKGNFPGRFSGRQFSNSRSEMNVSTLELGDSALYLCASSLVGEYNEQFFGPGTRLTVL.

This clonotype is termed medium-sized. The V and J genes are TRBV5-6 and TRBJ1-5; no reliable D call. Germline V gene lookup returns CDR1 SGHDT and CDR2 YYEEEE. V was trimmed by 5 bases and J by 2 bases, leaving 14 bases between them. This CDR3 contains 15 residues. The chain's CDR3 is CASSPAPLGNQPQHF. The CDR3 nucleotides are TGTGCCAGCAGTCCGGCCCCTTTGGGCAATCAGCCCCAGCATTTT.

In its sample, this clonotype is medium-sized. This chain uses TRBV7-2 with TRBJ2-4; 7 bases are shared with TRBD1. The ends lost 1 base at V and 0 bases at J; junction bases unmatched: 6. The CDR3 totals 17 residues. From germline, CDR1 is SGHTA and CDR2 FQGNSA. The CDR3 DNA reads as TGTGCCAGCAGCTTAGAAGGGGACAGCCTAGCCAAAAACATTCAGTACTTC. Amino acid sequence: CASSLEGDSLAKNIQYF.

This clonotype occurred a few times. V is TRBV19 and J is TRBJ1-5; the D is unclear. The CDR3 loop spans 15 amino acids. V was pared by 5 bases and J by 1 base, with 12 bases between. Germline V gene sequence: CDR1 LNHDA, CDR2 SQIVND (reference sequence). The CDR3 DNA is TGTGCCAGTAGTCTTCAGCCGGGGAGCAATCAGCCCCAGCATTTT. Translated: CASSLQPGSNQPQHF. The full variable domain, its missing parts supplied by reference TRBV19 and TRBJ1-5, is DGGITQSPKYLFRKEGQNVTLSCEQNLNHDAMYWYRQDPGQGLRLIYYSQIVNDFQKGDIAEGYSVSREKKESFPLTVTSAQKNPTAFYLCASSLQPGSNQPQHFGDGTRLSIL.

By proportion, this clonotype is medium-sized. The chain has TRBV28 and TRBJ1-1, with D perhaps matching TRBD1 (5 bases). Trimming pared 10 bases from V and 5 bases from J, leaving 20 bases between. Germline V lookup: CDR1 MDHEN, CDR2 SYDVKM. CDR3 size: 14 residues. CDR3 amino acids: CATGLSQMRTEAFF. The CDR3 region has the DNA TGTGCCACAGGGCTAAGCCAGATGAGGACTGAAGCTTTCTTT.

This clonotype is medium-sized. The chain links TRBV19 to TRBJ1-1, with D unclear. CDR3 length equals 14 residues. Trimming shortened V by 3 bases and J by 1 base, and 9 bases separated the two germline ends. Germline assignment: CDR1 LNHDA and CDR2 SQIVND (reference sequence). The CDR3: CASSMEGTNTEAFF. Written as DNA, the CDR3 is TGTGCCAGTAGTATGGAGGGTACGAACACTGAAGCTTTCTTT.

This clonotype is classed as large. V usage is TRBV28 and J usage is TRBJ2-1; a possible D gene is TRBD1 (5 bases). CDR1 is MDHEN, CDR2 SYDVKM, per germline. This CDR3 comprises 15 residues. With 3 bases removed from V and 0 bases from J, the gap between germline ends came to 9 bases. The DNA of the CDR3 is TGTGCCAGCAGTTTTGGGGCAAGCTCCTACAATGAGCAGTTCTTC. It is translated as CASSFGASSYNEQFF.

This chain uses TRBV12-3 or TRBV12-4 with TRBJ2-3; D is unresolved. The CDR3 has 17 residues. V lost 4 bases, J lost 2 bases, and 19 bases lay in between. The CDR3 reads CASSWALGTADTDTQYF. The CDR3 DNA follows: TGTGCCAGCAGTTGGGCCCTTGGCACAGCAGACACAGATACGCAGTATTTT.

This chain links TRBV6-2 or TRBV6-3 with TRBJ2-7; unclear D gene. CDR3 size: 13 residues. The germline V gene has CDR1 MNHEY and CDR2 SVGEGT. Trimming cost V 4 bases and J 2 bases, with 9 bases left between them. The CDR3 coding sequence is TGTGCCAGCAGTTTAAGCCTGCCCTACGAGCAGTACTTC. Residues: CASSLSLPYEQYF.

This clonotype was recorded a few times. A much larger clone sits a single nucleotide away, making a read error possible. As the CDR3 is not closed by the conserved phenylalanine or tryptophan, this likely results from a read error. This chain links TRBV28 with TRBJ1-1; 9 bases line up with TRBD1. CDR1 and CDR2 from the germline V gene are MDHEN and SYDVKM. The CDR3 is 14 amino acids. V was clipped by 5 bases and J by 5 bases; unmatched bases: 6. CDR3 amino acids: CASSGDREWTEAFL. The CDR3 DNA is TGTGCCAGCAGTGGGGACAGGGAGTGGACTGAAGCTTTCCTT.

By its share, this clonotype is large. This sequence joins TRBV9 and TRBJ2-7, with a possible D match to TRBD1 (5 bases). The CDR3 has 13 amino acids. Germline CDR1 reads SGDLS; CDR2 reads YYNGEE. With 0 bases removed from V and 5 bases from J, the gap between germline ends came to 9 bases. CDR3 in DNA: TGTGCCAGCAGCGTAGACCAGGGTCACGAGCAGTACTTC. Residues: CASSVDQGHEQYF. Full variable domain (rest looked up from reference TRBV9 and TRBJ2-7): DSGVTQTPKHLITATGQRVTLRCSPRSGDLSVYWYQQSLDQGLQFLIQYYNGEERAKGNILERFSAQQFPDLHSELNLSSLELGDSALYFCASSVDQGHEQYFGPGTRLTVT.

This clonotype is medium-sized. This sequence joins TRBV19 and TRBJ1-5; TRBD1 might be the D (5 bases). The CDR3 has 12 amino acids. The ends were cut back, 3 bases at V and 16 bases at J, with 16 bases in the middle. Germline CDR1 LNHDA, CDR2 SQIVND (reference sequence). Written as DNA, the CDR3 is TGTGCCAGTAGTATCTTGCAGGGCGAGGAACATTTT. This translates into CASSILQGEEHF.

Within the sample, this clonotype is large. The genes are TRBV2 and TRBJ2-7; D is perhaps TRBD1 or TRBD2 (5 bases each). Germline V CDR1 and CDR2: SNHLY, FYNNEI. Trimming shortened V by 3 bases and J by 3 bases, and 12 bases separated the two germline ends. The CDR3 totals 14 residues. The CDR3 loop reads CASSDPGSFYEQYF. The CDR3 coding sequence is TGTGCCAGCAGTGACCCAGGGAGCTTCTACGAGCAGTACTTC.

This clonotype counts as large. The chain links TRBV28 to TRBJ2-7; 7 nucleotides line up with TRBD1. CDR1 and CDR2 (germline): MDHEN, SYDVKM. The CDR3 is made up of 18 amino acids. The J segment lost 1 base and the V segment lost 4 bases, leaving 16 bases of the junction unmatched. This CDR3 reads CASSSLEGVTGYSYEQYF. In nucleotides, the CDR3 is TGTGCCAGCAGTTCCCTCGAAGGAGTGACAGGGTATTCCTACGAGCAGTACTTC.

In this sample, this clonotype is large. The rearrangement uses TRBV19 and TRBJ1-1; no definite D call. The ends were cut back, 3 bases at V and 1 base at J, with 3 bases in the middle. Germline V gene data show CDR1 as LNHDA and CDR2 as SQIVND (reference sequence). The CDR3 has 12 amino acids. The CDR3 sequence is CASSIQNTEAFF. The CDR3 DNA follows: TGTGCCAGTAGTATCCAGAACACTGAAGCTTTCTTT.

To note about this clonotype: This sequence may be a read error, since a much larger clone differs from it by one base. V gene TRBV5-4 combines with J gene TRBJ2-7; D perhaps matches TRBD2 (6 bases). The germline V gene has CDR1 SGHNT and CDR2 YYREEE (reference sequence). This CDR3 has 14 residues. CDR3 region: CASSLGLRPDDQYF. CDR3 coding DNA: TGTGCCAGCAGCCTGGGACTCCGACCCGACGATCAGTACTTC. The full variable domain, with the rest looked up from reference TRBV5-4 and TRBJ2-7, is ETGVTQSPTHLIKTRGQQVTLRCSSQSGHNTVSWYQQALGQGPQFIFQYYREEENGRGNFPPRFSGLQFPNYSSELNVNALELDDSALYLCASSLGLRPDDQYFGPGTRLTVT.